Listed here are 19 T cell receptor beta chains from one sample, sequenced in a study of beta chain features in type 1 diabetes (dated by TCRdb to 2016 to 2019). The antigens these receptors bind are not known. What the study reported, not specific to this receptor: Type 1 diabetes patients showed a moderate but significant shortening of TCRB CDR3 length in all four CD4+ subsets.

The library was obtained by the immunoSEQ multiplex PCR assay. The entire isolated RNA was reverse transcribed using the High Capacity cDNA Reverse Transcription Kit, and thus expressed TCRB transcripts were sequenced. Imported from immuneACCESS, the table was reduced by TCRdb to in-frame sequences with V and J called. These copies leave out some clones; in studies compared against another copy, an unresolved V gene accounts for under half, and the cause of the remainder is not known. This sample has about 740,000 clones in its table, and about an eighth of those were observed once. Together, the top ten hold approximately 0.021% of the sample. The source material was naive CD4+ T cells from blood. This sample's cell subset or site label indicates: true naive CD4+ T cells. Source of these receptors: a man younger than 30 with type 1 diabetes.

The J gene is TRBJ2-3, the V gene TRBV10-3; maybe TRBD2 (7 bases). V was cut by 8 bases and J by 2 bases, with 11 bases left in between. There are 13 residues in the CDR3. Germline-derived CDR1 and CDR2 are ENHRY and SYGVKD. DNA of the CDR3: TGTGCCATCGGCGGGGGCCCCACAGATACGCAGTATTTT. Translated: CAIGGGPTDTQYF.

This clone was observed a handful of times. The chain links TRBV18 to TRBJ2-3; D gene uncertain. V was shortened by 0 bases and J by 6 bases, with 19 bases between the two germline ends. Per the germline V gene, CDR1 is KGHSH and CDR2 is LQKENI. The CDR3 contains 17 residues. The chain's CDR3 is CASSPPGRHSPPDTQYF. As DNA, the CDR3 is TGTGCCAGCTCACCACCGGGTCGACACTCTCCCCCGGATACGCAGTATTTT.

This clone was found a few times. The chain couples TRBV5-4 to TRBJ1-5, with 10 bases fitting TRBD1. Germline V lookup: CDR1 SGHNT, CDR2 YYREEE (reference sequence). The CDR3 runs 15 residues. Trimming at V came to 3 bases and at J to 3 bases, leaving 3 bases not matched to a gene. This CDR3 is CASSSGTGVNQPQHF. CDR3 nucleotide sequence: TGTGCCAGCAGCTCCGGGACAGGGGTCAATCAGCCCCAGCATTTT.

The CDR3 DNA reads TGTGCCAGTAGTATAGACCCGCCCTTAGGTTTAGCGGGGAGAAATGAGCAGTTCTTC. Translated, it gives CASSIDPPLGLAGRNEQFF. This chain joins TRBV19 and TRBJ2-1; 8 bases agree with TRBD2. Germline CDR1 and CDR2: LNHDA and SQIVND (reference sequence). The CDR3 extends over 19 amino acids. V lost 0 bases, J lost 7 bases, and 17 bases stayed unmatched.

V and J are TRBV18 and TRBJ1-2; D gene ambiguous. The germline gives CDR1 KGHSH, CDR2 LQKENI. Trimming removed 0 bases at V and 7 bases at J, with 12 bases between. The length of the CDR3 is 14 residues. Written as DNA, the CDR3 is TGTGCCAGCTCACCACCTGCCAGAATCGGTGGCTACACCTTC. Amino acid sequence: CASSPPARIGGYTF.

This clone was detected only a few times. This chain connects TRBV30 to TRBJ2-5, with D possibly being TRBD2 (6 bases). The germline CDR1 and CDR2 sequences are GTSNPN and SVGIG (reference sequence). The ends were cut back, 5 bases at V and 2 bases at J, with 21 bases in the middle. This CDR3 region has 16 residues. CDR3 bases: TGTGCCTGGGGCCGCCCTGAGGGGAGGATGCAAGAGACCCAGTACTTC. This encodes CAWGRPEGRMQETQYF.

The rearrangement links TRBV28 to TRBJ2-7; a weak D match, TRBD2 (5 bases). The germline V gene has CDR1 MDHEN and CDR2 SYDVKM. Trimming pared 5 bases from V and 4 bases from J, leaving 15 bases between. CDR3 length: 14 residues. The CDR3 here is CASSGSPSYYEQYF. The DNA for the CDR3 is TGTGCCAGCAGTGGGAGTCCTAGCTATTACGAGCAGTACTTC.

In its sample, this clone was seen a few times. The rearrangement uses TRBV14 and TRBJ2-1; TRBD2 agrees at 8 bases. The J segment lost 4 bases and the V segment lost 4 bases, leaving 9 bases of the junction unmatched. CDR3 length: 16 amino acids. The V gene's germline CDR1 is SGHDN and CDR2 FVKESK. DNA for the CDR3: TGTGCCAGCAGCCTCCCTGGTAGCGGGGCGTACAATGAGCAGTTCTTC. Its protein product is CASSLPGSGAYNEQFF. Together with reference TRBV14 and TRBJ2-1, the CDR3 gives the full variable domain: EAGVTQFPSHSVIEKGQTVTLRCDPISGHDNLYWYRRVMGKEIKFLLHFVKESKQDESGMPNNRFLAERTGGTYSTLKVQPAELEDSGVYFCASSLPGSGAYNEQFFGPGTRLTVL.

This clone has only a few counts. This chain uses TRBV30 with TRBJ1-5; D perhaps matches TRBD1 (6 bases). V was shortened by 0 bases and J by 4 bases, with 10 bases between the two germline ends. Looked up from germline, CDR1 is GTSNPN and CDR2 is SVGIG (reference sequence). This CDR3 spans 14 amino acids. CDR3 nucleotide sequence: TGTGCCTGGAGTGTACAGGGATTAAATCAGCCCCAGCATTTT. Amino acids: CAWSVQGLNQPQHF.

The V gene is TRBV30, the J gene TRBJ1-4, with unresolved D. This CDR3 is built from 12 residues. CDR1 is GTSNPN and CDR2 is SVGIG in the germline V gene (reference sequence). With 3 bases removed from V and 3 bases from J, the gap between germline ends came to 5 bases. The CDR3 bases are TGTGCCTGGAGGAGACCTAATGAAAAACTGTTTTTT. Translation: CAWRRPNEKLFF.

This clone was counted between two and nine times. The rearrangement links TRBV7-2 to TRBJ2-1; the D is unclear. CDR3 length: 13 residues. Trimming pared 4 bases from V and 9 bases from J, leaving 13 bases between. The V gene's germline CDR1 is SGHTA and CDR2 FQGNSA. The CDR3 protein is CASSSRQTFEQFF. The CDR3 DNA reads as TGTGCCAGCAGCTCAAGACAAACCTTTGAGCAGTTCTTC.

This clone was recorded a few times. CDR3 loop: CASSFPREEADTQYF. In nucleotides, the CDR3 is TGCGCCAGCAGCTTCCCCAGGGAGGAAGCAGATACGCAGTATTTT. The rearrangement joins TRBV5-1 to TRBJ2-3; the D gene is possibly TRBD2 (6 bases). CDR3 length: 15 residues. Germline V CDR1 and CDR2: SGHRS, YFSETQ. V lost 2 bases and J lost 4, with 14 bases in between.

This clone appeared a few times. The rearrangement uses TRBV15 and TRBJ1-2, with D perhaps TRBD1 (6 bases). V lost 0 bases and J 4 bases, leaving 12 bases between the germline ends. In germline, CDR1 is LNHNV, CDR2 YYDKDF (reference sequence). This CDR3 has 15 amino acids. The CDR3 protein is CATSREGGGGYGYTF. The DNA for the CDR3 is TGTGCCACCAGCAGAGAGGGAGGAGGGGGCTATGGCTACACCTTC.

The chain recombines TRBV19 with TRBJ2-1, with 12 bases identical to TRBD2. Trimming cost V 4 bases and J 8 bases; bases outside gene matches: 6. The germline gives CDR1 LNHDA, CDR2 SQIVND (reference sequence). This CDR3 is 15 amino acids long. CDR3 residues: CASSTLTSGGDEQFF. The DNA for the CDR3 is TGTGCCAGTAGTACCCTGACTAGCGGGGGCGATGAGCAGTTCTTC.

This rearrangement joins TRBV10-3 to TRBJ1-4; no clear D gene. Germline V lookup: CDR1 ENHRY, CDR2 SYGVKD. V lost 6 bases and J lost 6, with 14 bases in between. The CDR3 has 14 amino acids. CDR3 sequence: CAISPSRGDEKLFF. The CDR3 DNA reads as TGTGCCATCAGCCCCTCCAGAGGAGATGAAAAACTGTTTTTT.

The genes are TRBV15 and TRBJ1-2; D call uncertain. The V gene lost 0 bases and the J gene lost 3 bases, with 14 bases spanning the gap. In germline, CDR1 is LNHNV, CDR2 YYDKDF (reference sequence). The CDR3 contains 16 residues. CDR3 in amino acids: CATSRDGVAFDYGYTF. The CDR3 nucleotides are TGTGCCACCAGCAGAGATGGAGTAGCATTTGACTATGGCTACACCTTC.

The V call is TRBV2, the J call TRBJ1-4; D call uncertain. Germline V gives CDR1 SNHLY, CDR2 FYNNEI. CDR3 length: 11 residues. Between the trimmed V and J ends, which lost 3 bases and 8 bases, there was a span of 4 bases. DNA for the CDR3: TGTGCCAGCAGTGATTGGGAAAAACTGTTTTTT. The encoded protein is CASSDWEKLFF.

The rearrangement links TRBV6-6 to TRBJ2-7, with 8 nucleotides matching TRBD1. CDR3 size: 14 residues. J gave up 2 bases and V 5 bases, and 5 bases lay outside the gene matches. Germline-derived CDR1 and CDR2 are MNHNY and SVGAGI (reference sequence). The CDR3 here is CASSTGTGAYEQYF. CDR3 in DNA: TGTGCCAGCAGTACCGGGACAGGAGCCTACGAGCAGTACTTC.

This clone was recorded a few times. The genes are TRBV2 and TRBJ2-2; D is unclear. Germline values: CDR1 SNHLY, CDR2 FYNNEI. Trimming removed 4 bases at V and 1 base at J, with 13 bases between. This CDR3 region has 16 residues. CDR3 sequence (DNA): TGTGCCAGCAGTGGGTCGGCAGGAATGAACACCGGGGAGCTGTTTTTT. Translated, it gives CASSGSAGMNTGELFF. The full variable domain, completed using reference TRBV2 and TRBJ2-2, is EPEVTQTPSHQVTQMGQEVILRCVPISNHLYFYWYRQILGQKVEFLVSFYNNEISEKSEIFDDQFSVERPDGSNFTLKIRSTKLEDSAMYFCASSGSAGMNTGELFFGEGSRLTVL.